This T cell receptor beta chain was profiled in a study of T cells in Graves' hyperthyroidism and ophthalmopathy. Study-wide background: Before any treatment, at initial diagnosis, peripheral blood was collected.

A NOSPECS grade of at least 4, a Clinical Activity Score of at least 3 and duration under 3 months were recorded in ophthalmopathy patients. Diagnoses rested on clinical symptoms, serum thyroxine and TRAb, thyroid ultrasound and orbital computed tomography. Amplified regions were TCR beta CDR3 sequences from RNA transcripts. First-round RT-PCR with HTBI primers amplified the TCR CDR3 region. Each CDR3 protein is one row after TCRdb ran MiXCR on the multiplex PCR reads. The sample has hundreds of thousands of distinct CDR3 sequences; more than 14% are singletons. This clonotype was counted ten times or more. The CDR3 sequence is 16 residues long. The trim removed 2 bases at V and 0 bases at J, leaving 2 bases unmatched. Germline V CDR1 and CDR2: MNHEY, SVGAGI.

The chain couples TRBV6-5 to TRBJ2-7; 12 nucleotides agree with TRBD2. Sequenced input: blood. This receptor was obtained from a woman aged 45-59 years with Graves' ophthalmopathy. The CDR3 DNA follows: TGTGCCAGCAGTTACCGGACTAGCGGGACCTCCTACGAGCAGTACTTC. This sequence encodes CASSYRTSGTSYEQYF.